This T cell receptor (beta chain) is from a study of blood T cell repertoires in COVID-19. On the study more broadly: Donors in the United States, Italy and Spain gave samples during acute or convalescent COVID-19. PBMCs, B-cell-depleted T cells, or T cells provided the cDNA or gDNA that made up the material.

Original methodology: Estimation of nucleated cell counts was performed using reference gene primer amplification. Measured with immunoSEQ multiplex PCR; TCRdb has only the in-frame clones, and not every one. The V and J calls and clone size come from that table; D and trimming were worked out from the DNA. This sample has a few hundred thousand clones, with approximately 90% found just once. The CDR3 has 15 residues. J lost 5 bases, V lost 2 bases, and 6 bases had no gene match. Germline V gives CDR1 LGHDT, CDR2 YNNKEL (reference sequence). Material for sequencing was peripheral blood. The sequence was collected from a man in his late teens or twenties with active or convalescent COVID-19. The chain is built from TRBV3-1 (or the pseudogene TRBV3-2) and TRBJ2-7; 10 nucleotides match TRBD1. The CDR3 coding sequence is TGTGCCAGCAGCCAATGGGACAGGGGCCAACACGAGCAGTACTTC. It codes for CASSQWDRGQHEQYF.